This entry describes one TCR beta chain. Its specificity is unknown. The data originate from a study of T cells in localized non-small cell lung cancer. The study, taken as a whole, reports: Within adjacent lung there appeared a median around 57 of the top 100 tumor clones.

J gave up 6 bases and V 5 bases, and 8 bases lay outside the gene matches. The CDR3 totals 15 residues. Germline-derived CDR1 and CDR2 are SGHTA and FQGNSA. Repertoires were generated with immunoSEQ multiplex PCR, while TCRdb's copy carries only in-frame clones and drops some. The sample yields tens of thousands of clones, roughly 90% seen once. The chain carries TRBV7-2 and TRBJ2-1; TRBD1 agrees at 9 bases. The receptor's source is a man aged 40 to 70 with stage I squamous cell lung carcinoma. Sequenced material: peripheral blood, taken before any cancer treatment. Here the CDR3 reads CASSDPGQGINEQFF. As DNA, the CDR3 is TGTGCCAGCAGCGATCCGGGACAGGGTATCAATGAGCAGTTCTTC.